This T cell receptor (beta chain) came from a study of cytomegalovirus exposure and HLA in healthy donors. Study-wide background: Within an early data release were approximately 85 million unique TCRs drawn from HLA-typed donors. Findings and limits, study-wide: Accurate prediction of HLA-A and HLA-B alleles (for most subjects) was reportedly achieved from TCR beta sequences.

PCR employed 60 Vbeta and 13 Jbeta primers. The repertoire was sequenced with immunoSEQ multiplex PCR; TCRdb's copy has only in-frame clones and lacks some. The sample lists more than 65,000 clones, around 74% occurring once. The V gene lost 4 bases and the J gene lost 3 bases, with 18 bases spanning the gap. The CDR3 has 16 amino acids. Germline V lookup: CDR1 ENHRY, CDR2 SYGVKD. Comments on this clone: Its target is unknown.

The sequence was collected from an older woman in good health and CMV-seropositive. V is TRBV10-3 and J is TRBJ1-1; D perhaps matches TRBD1 (6 bases). Sequencing input: PBMCs. Here the CDR3 DNA reads TGTGCCATCAGTGCAATGATCTCAGGGGAGTACACTGAAGCTTTCTTT. It encodes CAISAMISGEYTEAFF.